The source of this T cell receptor beta chain is a study of T cells in Graves' hyperthyroidism and ophthalmopathy. Study-wide results and caveats: Most thyroid clonotypes that were expanded above 0.001 also turned up in blood. A model of 13 V-J pairs discriminated ophthalmopathy from stable hyperthyroidism. A median around 6.8 months before onset, the model predicted ophthalmopathy.

Diagnoses were made from clinical symptoms, serum measures (thyroxine and TRAb), thyroid ultrasound and orbital computed tomography. There are 15 residues in the CDR3. After removal of 4 bases from V and 8 bases from J, the junction contained 12 bases not matched to a gene. Germline V gene lookup returns CDR1 SGDLS and CDR2 YYNGEE. Using RNA transcripts as the source, TCR beta CDR3 regions were amplified. First-round RT-PCR of the TCR CDR3 relied on the HTBI primer set. TCRdb re-called the multiplex PCR reads through MiXCR, storing one row per CDR3 protein. The table includes a few hundred thousand distinct CDR3 sequences, roughly a sixth detected once. A remark on this clonotype: Its antigen remains unknown.

This TCR was sampled from a middle-aged woman with Graves' ophthalmopathy. The rearrangement joins TRBV9 to TRBJ1-2; 9 bases are shared with TRBD1. Sequenced input: blood. The CDR3 DNA reads TGTGCCAGCAGCCCAAACGGACAGGGGTTGGGCGGCTACACCTTC. It encodes CASSPNGQGLGGYTF.